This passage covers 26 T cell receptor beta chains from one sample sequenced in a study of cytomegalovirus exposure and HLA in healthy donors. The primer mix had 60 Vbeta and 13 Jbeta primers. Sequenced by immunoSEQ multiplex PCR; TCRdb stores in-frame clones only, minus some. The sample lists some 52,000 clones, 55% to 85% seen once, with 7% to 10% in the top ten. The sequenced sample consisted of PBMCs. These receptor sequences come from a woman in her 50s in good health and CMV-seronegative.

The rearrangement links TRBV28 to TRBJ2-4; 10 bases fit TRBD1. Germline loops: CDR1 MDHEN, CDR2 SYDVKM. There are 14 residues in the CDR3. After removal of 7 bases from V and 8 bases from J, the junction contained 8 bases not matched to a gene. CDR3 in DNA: TGTGCCAGCATTGGCGGGACAGGGGTGGACATTCAGTACTTC. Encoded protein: CASIGGTGVDIQYF.

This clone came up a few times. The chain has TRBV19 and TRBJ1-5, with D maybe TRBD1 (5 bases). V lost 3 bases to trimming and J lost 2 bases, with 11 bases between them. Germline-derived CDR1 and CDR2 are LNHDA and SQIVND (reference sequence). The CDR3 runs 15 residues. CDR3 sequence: CASSIGGMGNQPQHF. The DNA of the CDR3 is TGTGCCAGTAGTATCGGGGGTATGGGCAATCAGCCCCAGCATTTT.

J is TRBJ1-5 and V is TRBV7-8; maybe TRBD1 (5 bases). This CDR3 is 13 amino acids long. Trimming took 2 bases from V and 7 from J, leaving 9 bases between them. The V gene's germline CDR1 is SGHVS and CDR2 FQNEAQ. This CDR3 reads CASSLRGEQPQHF. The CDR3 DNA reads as TGTGCCAGCAGCTTACGGGGGGAGCAGCCCCAGCATTTT.

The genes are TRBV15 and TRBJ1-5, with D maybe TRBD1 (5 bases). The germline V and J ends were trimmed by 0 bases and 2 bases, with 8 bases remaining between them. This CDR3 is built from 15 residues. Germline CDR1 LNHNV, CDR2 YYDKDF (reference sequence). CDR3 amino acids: CATSRDRVRNQPQHF. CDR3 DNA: TGTGCCACCAGCAGAGACAGGGTCCGCAATCAGCCCCAGCATTTT.

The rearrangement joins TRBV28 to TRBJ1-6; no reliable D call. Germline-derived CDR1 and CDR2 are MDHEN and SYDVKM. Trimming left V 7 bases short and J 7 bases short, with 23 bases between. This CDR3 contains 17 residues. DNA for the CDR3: TGTGCCAGCATGAAATCTACAGAGACAATCCCCAATTCACCCCTCCACTTT. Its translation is CASMKSTETIPNSPLHF.

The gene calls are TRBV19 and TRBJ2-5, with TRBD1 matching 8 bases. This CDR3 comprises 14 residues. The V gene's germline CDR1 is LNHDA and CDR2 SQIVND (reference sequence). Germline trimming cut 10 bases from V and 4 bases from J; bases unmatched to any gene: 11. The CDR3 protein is CATSSDREGETQYF. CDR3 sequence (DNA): TGTGCCACCTCCTCGGACAGGGAAGGAGAGACCCAGTACTTC.

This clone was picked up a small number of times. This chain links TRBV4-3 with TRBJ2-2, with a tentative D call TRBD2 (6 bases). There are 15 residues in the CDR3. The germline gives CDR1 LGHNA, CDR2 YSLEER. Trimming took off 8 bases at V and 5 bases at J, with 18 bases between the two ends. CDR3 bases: TGCGCCAGCCGGGGAGCGTTACGGGGGACCGGGGAGCTGTTTTTT. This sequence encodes CASRGALRGTGELFF.

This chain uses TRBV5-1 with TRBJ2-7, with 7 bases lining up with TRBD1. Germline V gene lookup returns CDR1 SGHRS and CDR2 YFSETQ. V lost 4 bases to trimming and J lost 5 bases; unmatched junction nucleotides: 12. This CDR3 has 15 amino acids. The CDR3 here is CASSKGDRDLDEQYF. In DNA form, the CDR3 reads TGCGCCAGCAGCAAGGGGGACAGAGACCTAGACGAGCAGTACTTC.

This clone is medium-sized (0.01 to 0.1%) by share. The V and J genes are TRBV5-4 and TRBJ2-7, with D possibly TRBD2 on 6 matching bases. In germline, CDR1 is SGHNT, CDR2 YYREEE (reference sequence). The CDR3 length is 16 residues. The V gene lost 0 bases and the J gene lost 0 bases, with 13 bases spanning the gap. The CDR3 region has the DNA TGTGCCAGCAGCTTGGCCGACCTCGGGGGCTCCTACGAGCAGTACTTC. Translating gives CASSLADLGGSYEQYF.

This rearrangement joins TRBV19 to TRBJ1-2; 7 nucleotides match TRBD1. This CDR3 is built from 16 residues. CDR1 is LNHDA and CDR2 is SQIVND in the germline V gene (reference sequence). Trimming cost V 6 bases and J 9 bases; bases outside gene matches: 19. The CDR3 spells CASRNSTDRSPGSYTF. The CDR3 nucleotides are TGTGCCAGTAGAAACTCCACGGACAGGAGCCCGGGTAGCTACACCTTC. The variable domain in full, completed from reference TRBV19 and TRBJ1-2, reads DGGITQSPKYLFRKEGQNVTLSCEQNLNHDAMYWYRQDPGQGLRLIYYSQIVNDFQKGDIAEGYSVSREKKESFPLTVTSAQKNPTAFYLCASRNSTDRSPGSYTFGSGTRLTVV.

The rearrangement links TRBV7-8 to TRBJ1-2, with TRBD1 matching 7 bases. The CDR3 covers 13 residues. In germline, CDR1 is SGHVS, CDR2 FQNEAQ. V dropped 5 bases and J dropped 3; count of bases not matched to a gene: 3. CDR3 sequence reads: CASSAGQDYGYTF. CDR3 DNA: TGTGCCAGCAGCGCCGGACAGGACTATGGCTACACCTTC.

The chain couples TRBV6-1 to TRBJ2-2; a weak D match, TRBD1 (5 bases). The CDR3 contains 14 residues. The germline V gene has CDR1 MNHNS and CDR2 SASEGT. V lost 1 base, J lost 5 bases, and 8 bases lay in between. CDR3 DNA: TGTGCCAGCAGTGAAGGGACAATAACCGGGGAGCTGTTTTTT. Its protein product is CASSEGTITGELFF.

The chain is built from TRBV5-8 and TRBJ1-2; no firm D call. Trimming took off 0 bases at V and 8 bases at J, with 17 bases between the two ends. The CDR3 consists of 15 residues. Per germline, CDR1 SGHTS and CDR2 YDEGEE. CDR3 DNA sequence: TGTGCCAGCAGCTTGGGGAGGGAGTCTTTTTACGGCTACACCTTC. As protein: CASSLGRESFYGYTF.

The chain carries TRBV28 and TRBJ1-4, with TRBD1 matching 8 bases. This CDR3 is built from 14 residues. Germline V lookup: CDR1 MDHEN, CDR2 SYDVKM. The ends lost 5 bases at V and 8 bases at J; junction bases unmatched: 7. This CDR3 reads CASSIGDRREKLFF. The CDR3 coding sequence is TGTGCCAGCAGTATCGGGGACAGGAGGGAAAAACTGTTTTTT.

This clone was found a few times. In DNA, the CDR3 is TGTGCCATCAGTGTGGACAAGGGAAACTATGGCTACACCTTC. Translating it yields CAISVDKGNYGYTF. The V and J genes are TRBV10-3 and TRBJ1-2; D is perhaps TRBD1 (5 bases). The V end was cut by 4 bases, the J end by 2 bases, with 11 bases between. This CDR3 contains 14 residues. Germline assignment: CDR1 ENHRY and CDR2 SYGVKD.

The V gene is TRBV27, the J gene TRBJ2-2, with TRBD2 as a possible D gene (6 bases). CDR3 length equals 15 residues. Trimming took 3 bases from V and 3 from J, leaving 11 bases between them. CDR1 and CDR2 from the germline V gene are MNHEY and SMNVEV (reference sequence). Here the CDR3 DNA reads TGTGCCAGCAGTTTCCCGGGACTTTACACCGGGGAGCTGTTTTTT. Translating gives CASSFPGLYTGELFF.

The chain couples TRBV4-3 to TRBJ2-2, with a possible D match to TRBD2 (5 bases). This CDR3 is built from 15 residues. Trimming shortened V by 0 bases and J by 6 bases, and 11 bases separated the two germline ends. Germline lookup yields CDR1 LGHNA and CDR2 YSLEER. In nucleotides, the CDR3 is TGCGCCAGCAGCCAAGATTCAGCGAGGGCCGGGGAGCTGTTTTTT. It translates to CASSQDSARAGELFF.

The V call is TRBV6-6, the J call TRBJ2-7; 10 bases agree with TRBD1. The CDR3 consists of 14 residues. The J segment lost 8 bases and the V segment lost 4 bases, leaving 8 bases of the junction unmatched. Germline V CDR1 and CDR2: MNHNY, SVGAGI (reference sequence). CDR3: CASSSSGTGAQQYF. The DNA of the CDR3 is TGTGCCAGCAGTTCCTCCGGGACAGGGGCTCAGCAGTACTTC.

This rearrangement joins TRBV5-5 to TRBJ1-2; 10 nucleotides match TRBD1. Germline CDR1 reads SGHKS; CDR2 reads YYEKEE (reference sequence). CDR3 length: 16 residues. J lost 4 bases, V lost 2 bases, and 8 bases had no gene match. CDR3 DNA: TGTGCCAGCAGCTTCGACAGGGGGCCCTCGATCTATGGCTACACCTTC. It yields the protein CASSFDRGPSIYGYTF.

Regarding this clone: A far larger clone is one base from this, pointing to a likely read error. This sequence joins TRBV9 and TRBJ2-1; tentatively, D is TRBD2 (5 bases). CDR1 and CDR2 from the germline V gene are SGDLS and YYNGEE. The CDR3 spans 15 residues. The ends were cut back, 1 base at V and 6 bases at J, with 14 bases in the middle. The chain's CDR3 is CASSVRHGIGNEQFF. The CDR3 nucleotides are TGTGCCAGCAGCGTAAGGCACGGGATCGGCAATGAGCAGTTCTTC.

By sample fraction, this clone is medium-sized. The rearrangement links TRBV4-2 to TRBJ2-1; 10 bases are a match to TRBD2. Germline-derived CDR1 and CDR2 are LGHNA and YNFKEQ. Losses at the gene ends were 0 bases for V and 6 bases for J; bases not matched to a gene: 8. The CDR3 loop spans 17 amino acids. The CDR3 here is CASSQEMVASGGNEQFF. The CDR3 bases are TGTGCCAGCAGCCAAGAAATGGTGGCTAGCGGGGGCAATGAGCAGTTCTTC.

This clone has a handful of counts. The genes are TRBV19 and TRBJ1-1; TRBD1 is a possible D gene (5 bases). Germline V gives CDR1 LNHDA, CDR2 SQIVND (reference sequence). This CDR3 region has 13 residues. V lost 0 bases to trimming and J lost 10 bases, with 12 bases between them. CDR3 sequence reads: CASSIEGTGGAFF. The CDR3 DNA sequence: TGTGCCAGTAGTATAGAAGGGACCGGGGGAGCTTTCTTT. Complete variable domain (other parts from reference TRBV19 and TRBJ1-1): DGGITQSPKYLFRKEGQNVTLSCEQNLNHDAMYWYRQDPGQGLRLIYYSQIVNDFQKGDIAEGYSVSREKKESFPLTVTSAQKNPTAFYLCASSIEGTGGAFFGQGTRLTVV.

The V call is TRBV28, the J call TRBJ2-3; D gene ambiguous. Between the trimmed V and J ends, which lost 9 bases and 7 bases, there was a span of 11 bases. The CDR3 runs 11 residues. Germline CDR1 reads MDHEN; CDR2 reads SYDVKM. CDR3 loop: CASQSTNTQYF. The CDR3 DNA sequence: TGTGCCAGTCAGTCAACCAATACGCAGTATTTT.

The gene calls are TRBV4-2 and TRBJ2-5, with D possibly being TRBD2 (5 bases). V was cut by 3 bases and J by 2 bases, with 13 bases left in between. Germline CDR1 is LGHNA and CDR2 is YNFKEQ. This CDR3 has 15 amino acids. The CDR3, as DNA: TGTGCCAGCAGCCAGACAACTAGAGATCAAGAGACCCAGTACTTC. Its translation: CASSQTTRDQETQYF.

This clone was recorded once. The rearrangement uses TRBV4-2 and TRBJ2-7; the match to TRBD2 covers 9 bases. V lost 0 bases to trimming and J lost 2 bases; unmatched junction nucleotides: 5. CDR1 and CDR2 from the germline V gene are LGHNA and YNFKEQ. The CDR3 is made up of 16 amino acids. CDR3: CASSQDLTSGPYEQYF. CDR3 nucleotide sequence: TGTGCCAGCAGCCAAGATCTGACTAGCGGTCCCTACGAGCAGTACTTC.

Here the CDR3 reads CASTSPAGGQANYGYTF. CDR3 coding DNA: TGTGCCAGCACTTCCCCTGCAGGGGGGCAAGCTAACTATGGCTACACCTTC. This chain connects TRBV28 to TRBJ1-2; 7 bases map to TRBD1. Germline CDR1 and CDR2: MDHEN and SYDVKM. The CDR3 runs 17 residues. Germline trimming cut 7 bases from V and 0 bases from J; bases unmatched to any gene: 14.